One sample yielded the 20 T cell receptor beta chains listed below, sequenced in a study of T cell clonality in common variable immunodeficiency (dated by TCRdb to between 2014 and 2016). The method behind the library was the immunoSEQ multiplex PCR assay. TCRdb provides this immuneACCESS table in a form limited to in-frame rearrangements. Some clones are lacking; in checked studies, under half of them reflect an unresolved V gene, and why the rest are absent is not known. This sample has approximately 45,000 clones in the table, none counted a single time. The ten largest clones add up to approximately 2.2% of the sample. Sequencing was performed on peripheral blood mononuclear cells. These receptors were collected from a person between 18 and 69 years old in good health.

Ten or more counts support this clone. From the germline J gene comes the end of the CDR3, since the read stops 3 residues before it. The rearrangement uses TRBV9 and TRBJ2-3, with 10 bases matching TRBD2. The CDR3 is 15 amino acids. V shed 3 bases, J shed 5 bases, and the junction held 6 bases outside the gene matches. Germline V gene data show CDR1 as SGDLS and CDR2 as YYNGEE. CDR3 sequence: CASSDKEREGDTQYF. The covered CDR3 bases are TGTGCCAGCAGCGATAAGGAGCGGGAGGGAGATACG.

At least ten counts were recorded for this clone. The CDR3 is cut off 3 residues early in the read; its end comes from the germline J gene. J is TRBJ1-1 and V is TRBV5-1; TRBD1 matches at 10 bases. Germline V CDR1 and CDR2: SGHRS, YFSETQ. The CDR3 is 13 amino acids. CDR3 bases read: TGCGCCAGCAGCCCGGGACAGGGGCTTGAC. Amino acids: CASSPGQGLD. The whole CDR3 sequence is CASSPGQGLDAFF. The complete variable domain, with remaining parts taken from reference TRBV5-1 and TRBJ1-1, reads KAGVTQTPRYLIKTRGQQVTLSCSPISGHRSVSWYQQTPGQGLQFLFEYFSETQRNKGNFPGRFSGRQFSNSRSEMNVSTLELGDSALYLCASSPGQGLDAFFGQGTRLTVV.

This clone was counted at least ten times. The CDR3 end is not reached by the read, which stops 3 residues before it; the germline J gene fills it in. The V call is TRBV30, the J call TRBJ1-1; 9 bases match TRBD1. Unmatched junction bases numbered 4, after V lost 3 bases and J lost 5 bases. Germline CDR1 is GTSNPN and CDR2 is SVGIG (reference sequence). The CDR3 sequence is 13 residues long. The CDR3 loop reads CAWRTGGSTEAFF. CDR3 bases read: TGTGCCTGGAGGACAGGGGGTAGTACTGAA.

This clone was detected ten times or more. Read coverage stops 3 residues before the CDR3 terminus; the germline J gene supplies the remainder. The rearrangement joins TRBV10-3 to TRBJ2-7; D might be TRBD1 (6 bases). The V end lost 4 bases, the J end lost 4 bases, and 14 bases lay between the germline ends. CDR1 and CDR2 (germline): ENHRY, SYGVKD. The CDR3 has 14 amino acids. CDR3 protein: CAISASTGLYEQYF. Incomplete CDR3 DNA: TGTGCCATCAGTGCGTCAACAGGGTTGTACGAG.

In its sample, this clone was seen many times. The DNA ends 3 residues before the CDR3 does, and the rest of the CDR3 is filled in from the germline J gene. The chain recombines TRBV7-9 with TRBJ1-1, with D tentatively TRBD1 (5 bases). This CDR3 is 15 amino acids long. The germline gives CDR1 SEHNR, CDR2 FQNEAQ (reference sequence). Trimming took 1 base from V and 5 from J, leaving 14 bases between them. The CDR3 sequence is CASSLDPGRGTEAFF. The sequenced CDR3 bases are TGTGCCAGCAGCTTAGATCCAGGGCGGGGGACTGAA.

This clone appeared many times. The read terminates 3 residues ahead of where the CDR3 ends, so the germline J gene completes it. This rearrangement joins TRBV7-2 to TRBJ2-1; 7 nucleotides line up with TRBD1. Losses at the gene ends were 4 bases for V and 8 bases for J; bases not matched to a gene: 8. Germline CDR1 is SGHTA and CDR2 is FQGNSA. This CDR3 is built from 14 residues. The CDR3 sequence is CASSSRTGRDEQFF. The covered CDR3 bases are TGTGCCAGCAGCTCCCGGACAGGACGCGATGAG.

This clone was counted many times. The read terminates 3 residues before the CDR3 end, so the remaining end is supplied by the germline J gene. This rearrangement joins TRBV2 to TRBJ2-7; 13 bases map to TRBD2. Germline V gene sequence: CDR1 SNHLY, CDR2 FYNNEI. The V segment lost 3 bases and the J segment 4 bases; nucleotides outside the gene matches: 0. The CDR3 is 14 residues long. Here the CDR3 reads CASSEGLAGYEQYF. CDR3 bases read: TGTGCCAGCAGTGAGGGACTAGCGGGGTACGAG.

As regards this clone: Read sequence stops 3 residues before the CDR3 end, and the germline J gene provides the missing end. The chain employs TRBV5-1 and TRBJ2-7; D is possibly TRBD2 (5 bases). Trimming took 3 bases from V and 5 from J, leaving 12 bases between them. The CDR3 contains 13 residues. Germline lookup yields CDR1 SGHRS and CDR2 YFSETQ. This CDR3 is CASSWTPTDEQYF. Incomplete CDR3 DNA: TGCGCCAGCAGCTGGACTCCTACGGACGAG. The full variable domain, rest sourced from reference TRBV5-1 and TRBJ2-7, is KAGVTQTPRYLIKTRGQQVTLSCSPISGHRSVSWYQQTPGQGLQFLFEYFSETQRNKGNFPGRFSGRQFSNSRSEMNVSTLELGDSALYLCASSWTPTDEQYFGPGTRLTVT.

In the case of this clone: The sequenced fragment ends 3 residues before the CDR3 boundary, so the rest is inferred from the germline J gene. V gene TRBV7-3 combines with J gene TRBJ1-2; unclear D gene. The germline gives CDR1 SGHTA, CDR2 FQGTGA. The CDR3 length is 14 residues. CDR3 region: CASSQASGSNDYTF. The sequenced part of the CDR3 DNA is TGTGCCAGCAGCCAGGCTAGCGGGAGCAATGAC.

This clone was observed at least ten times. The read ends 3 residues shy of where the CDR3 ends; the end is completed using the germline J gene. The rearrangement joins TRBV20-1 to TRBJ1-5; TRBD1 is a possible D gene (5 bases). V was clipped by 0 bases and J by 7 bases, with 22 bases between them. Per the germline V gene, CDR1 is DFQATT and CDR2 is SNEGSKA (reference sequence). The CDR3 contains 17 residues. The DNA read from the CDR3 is TGCAGTGCTAGAGATGGCTCGGGGGATCGGAGGGGACAGCCC. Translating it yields CSARDGSGDRRGQP. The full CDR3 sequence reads CSARDGSGDRRGQPQHF.

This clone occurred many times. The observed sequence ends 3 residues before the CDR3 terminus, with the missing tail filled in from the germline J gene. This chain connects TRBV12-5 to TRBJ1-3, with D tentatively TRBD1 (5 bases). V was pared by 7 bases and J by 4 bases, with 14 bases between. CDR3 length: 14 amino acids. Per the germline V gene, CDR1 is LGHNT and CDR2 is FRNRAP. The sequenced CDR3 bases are TGTGCTAGTGAGGCAAGGGGTTCGGGAAACACC. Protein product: CASEARGSGNT. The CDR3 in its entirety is CASEARGSGNTIYF.

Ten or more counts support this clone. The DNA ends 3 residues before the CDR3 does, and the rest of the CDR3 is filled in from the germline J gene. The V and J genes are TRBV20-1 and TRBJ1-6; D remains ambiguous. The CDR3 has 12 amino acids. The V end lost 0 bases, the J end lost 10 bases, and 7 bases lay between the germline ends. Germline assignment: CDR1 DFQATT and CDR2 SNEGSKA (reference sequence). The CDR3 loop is CSAREVESPLHF. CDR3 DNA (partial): TGCAGTGCTAGAGAAGTAGAATCACCC.

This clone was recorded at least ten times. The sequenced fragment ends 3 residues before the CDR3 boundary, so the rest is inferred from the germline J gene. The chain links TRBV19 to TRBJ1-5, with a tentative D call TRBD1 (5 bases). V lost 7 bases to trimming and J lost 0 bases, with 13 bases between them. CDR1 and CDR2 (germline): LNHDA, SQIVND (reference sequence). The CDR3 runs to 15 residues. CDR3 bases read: TGTGCCAGTAACACGCAGGGCAATAGCAATCAGCCC. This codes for CASNTQGNSNQP. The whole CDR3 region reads CASNTQGNSNQPQHF.

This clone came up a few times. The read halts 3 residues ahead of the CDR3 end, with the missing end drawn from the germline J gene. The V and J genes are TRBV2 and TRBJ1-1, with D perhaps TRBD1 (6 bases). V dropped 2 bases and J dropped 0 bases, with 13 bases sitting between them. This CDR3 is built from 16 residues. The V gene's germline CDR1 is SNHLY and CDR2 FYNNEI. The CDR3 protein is CASSERDMRVNTEAFF. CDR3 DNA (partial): TGTGCCAGCAGTGAACGGGACATGAGAGTGAACACTGAA.

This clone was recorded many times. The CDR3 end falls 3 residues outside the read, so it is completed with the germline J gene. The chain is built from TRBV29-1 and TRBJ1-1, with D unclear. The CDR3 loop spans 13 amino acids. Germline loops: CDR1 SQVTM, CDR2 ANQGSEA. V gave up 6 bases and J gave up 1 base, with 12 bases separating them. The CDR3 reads CSVVGLKNTEAFF. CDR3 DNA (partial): TGCAGCGTCGTAGGACTCAAGAACACTGAA.

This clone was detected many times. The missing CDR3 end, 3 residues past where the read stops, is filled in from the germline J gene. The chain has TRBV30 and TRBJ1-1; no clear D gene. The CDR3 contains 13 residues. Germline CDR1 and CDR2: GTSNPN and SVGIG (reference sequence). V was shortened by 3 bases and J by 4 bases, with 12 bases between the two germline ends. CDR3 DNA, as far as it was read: TGTGCCTGGAGCCGGGGTACGGGCACTGAA. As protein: CAWSRGTGTE. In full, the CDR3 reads CAWSRGTGTEAFF.

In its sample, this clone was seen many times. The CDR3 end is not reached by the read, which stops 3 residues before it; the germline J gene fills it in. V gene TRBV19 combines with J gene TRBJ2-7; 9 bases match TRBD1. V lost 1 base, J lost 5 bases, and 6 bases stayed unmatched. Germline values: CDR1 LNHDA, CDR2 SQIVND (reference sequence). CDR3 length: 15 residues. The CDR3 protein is CASSIGTGAQHEQYF. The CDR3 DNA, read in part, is TGTGCCAGTAGTATAGGGACAGGGGCCCAGCACGAG. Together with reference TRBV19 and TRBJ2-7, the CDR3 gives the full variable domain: DGGITQSPKYLFRKEGQNVTLSCEQNLNHDAMYWYRQDPGQGLRLIYYSQIVNDFQKGDIAEGYSVSREKKESFPLTVTSAQKNPTAFYLCASSIGTGAQHEQYFGPGTRLTVT.

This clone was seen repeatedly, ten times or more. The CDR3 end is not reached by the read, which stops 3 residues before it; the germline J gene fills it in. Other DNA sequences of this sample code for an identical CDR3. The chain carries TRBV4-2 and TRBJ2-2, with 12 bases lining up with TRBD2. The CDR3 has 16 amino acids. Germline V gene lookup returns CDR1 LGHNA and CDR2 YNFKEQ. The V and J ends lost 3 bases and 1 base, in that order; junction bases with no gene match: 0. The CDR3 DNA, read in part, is TGTGCCAGCAGCCAGGGACTAGCGGGGAACACCGGGGAG. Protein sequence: CASSQGLAGNTGE. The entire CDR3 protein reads CASSQGLAGNTGELFF.

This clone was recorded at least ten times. Here the CDR3 reads CASSPGLAGQYSYEQYF. Partial CDR3 DNA: TGTGCCAGCAGCCCGGGACTAGCGGGGCAATATTCCTACGAG. The rearrangement joins TRBV4-2 to TRBJ2-7, with TRBD2 matching 13 bases. The sequence runs out 3 residues before the end of the CDR3; the remainder is reconstructed from the germline J gene. V shed 4 bases and J 1 base; nucleotides not matched to a gene: 7. The CDR3 has 17 residues. Germline assignment: CDR1 LGHNA and CDR2 YNFKEQ.

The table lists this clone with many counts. CDR3 bases read: TGTGCCAGTGGCTACAGGGTAGGGACTGAA. Its protein is CASGYRVGTE. The entire CDR3 is CASGYRVGTEAFF. The gene calls are TRBV19 and TRBJ1-1; weak D call: TRBD1 (6 bases). The read gets to within 3 residues of the CDR3 end, and the germline J gene fills in the rest. Per germline, CDR1 LNHDA and CDR2 SQIVND (reference sequence). CDR3 size: 13 residues. Trimming removed 8 bases from V and 5 bases from J, with 15 bases in between.